This T cell receptor beta chain was retrieved from a study of CD8 T cells in ankylosing spondylitis. Study findings and constraints: Within ankylosing spondylitis blood, a TCR beta motif made up of roughly eight highly homologous variants appeared to be characteristic. Past studies reported some motif variants in reactive arthritis synovial fluid and blood. CD8+ cells made up the disease-linked clones, which were relatively rare in peripheral blood.

Notes on this clonotype: No antigen is known for it. Possible read error: a much larger clone is one base away.

V lost 2 bases to trimming and J lost 0 bases, with 9 bases between them. The CDR3 contains 15 residues. Per germline, CDR1 SEHNR and CDR2 FQNEAQ (reference sequence). Library preparation for TCR beta used quantitative 5'-RACE with molecular barcodes. TCRdb re-called the 5' RACE reads with MiXCR, one entry per CDR3 protein. This table has some 220,000 distinct CDR3 sequences, roughly 8.2% appearing once. The chain carries TRBV7-9 and TRBJ2-3, with D tentatively TRBD1 (6 bases). This sequence originates from a female donor with ankylosing spondylitis or in good health (not recorded which). The sample consisted of blood, either unsorted or a sorted T cell fraction (not recorded which). The CDR3, as DNA: TGTGCCAGCAGCTTAACAGGGAATAGCACAGATACGCAGTATTTT. It specifies CASSLTGNSTDTQYF.